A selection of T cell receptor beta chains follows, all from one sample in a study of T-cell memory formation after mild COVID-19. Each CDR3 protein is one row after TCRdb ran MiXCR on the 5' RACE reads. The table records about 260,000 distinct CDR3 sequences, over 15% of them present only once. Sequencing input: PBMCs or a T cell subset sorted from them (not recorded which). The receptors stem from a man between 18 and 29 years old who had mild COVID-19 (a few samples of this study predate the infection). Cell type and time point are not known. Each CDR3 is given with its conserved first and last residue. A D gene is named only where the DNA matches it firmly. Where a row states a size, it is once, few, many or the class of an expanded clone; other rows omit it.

TGTGCCAGCAGCTTAACCGGGAGGAGGTCCTACGAGCAGTACTTC | CASSLTGRRSYEQYF | TRBV7-2 | 15 | . | TRBD2 | TRBJ2-7
TGTGCCAGCAGTTACGGGACTAGTCCCGGGGAGCTGTTTTTT | CASSYGTSPGELFF | TRBV6-5 | 14 | many | TRBD2 | TRBJ2-2
TGCGCCAGCAGCTTGGATTCACAGGGGGGTGTAGTGCAGTACTTC | CASSLDSQGGVVQYF | TRBV5-1 | 15 | few | TRBD1 | TRBJ2-7
TGTGCCAGCAAAAGTTGGGACAGCCAAAACACCGGGGAGCTGTTTTTT | CASKSWDSQNTGELFF | TRBV18 | 16 | many | TRBD1 | TRBJ2-2
TGCAGTGCTAGAGAGAACCCGGCAGGGATGAACACTGAAGCTTTCTTT | CSARENPAGMNTEAFF | TRBV20-1 | 16 | . | . | TRBJ1-1
TGTGCCACCAGCAGGCCAGGGGCTGGCTATGGCTACACCTTC | CATSRPGAGYGYTF | TRBV15 | 14 | . | . | TRBJ1-2
TGCGCCAGCAGCAAAGAAGCTAACTATGGCTACACCTTC | CASSKEANYGYTF | TRBV5-1 | 13 | few | . | TRBJ1-2
TGTGCCAGCAGTTTCTTAGGGGCGATGAACACTGAAGCTTTCTTT | CASSFLGAMNTEAFF | TRBV27 | 15 | few | . | TRBJ1-1
TGCGCCAGCAGCCCCTGGCAGGGCTCCCAAGAGACCCAGTACTTC | CASSPWQGSQETQYF | TRBV4-3 | 15 | . | . | TRBJ2-5
TGTGCCAGCAGCCCGGCGGACACCCACACCGGGGAGCTGTTTTTT | CASSPADTHTGELFF | TRBV7-2 | 15 | few | . | TRBJ2-2
TGTGCCAGCAGTTTCGGGGGAGGTTACAATGAGCAGTTCTTC | CASSFGGGYNEQFF | TRBV6-5 | 14 | few | . | TRBJ2-1
TGTGCCAGCAGTTCCGCCTCGTCAGATACGCAGTATTTT | CASSSASSDTQYF | TRBV27 | 13 | few | . | TRBJ2-3
TGCGCCAGCAGCTTGGAGTTGGGGAACGGCTACACCTTC | CASSLELGNGYTF | TRBV5-1 | 13 | few | . | TRBJ1-2
TGTGCCAGCAGTTACACCTACCAAGAGACCCAGTACTTC | CASSYTYQETQYF | TRBV6-2/TRBV6-3 | 13 | few | . | TRBJ2-5
TGTGCCAGCAGGGGGACTGACTCCTACGAGCAGTACTTC | CASRGTDSYEQYF | TRBV12-3/TRBV12-4 | 13 | few | . | TRBJ2-7
TGCGCCAGCAGCCAAGAGGGACTACCCAGGGATGAGCAGTTCTTC | CASSQEGLPRDEQFF | TRBV4-1 | 15 | few | TRBD2 | TRBJ2-1
TGCAGTGCGGAGGGCCGATTTTACGAGCAGTACTTC | CSAEGRFYEQYF | TRBV20-1 | 12 | few | . | TRBJ2-7
TGTGCCAGCTCTGAGCGGAGGAGCACAGATACGCAGTATTTT | CASSERRSTDTQYF | TRBV7-2 | 14 | . | . | TRBJ2-3
TGTGCCAGCAGCTCCGAGAGGAAATCTGGGGCCAACGTCCTGACTTTC | CASSSERKSGANVLTF | TRBV7-9 | 16 | few | . | TRBJ2-6
TGTGCCAGCAGCCGTGACGGAGGGGAGACCCAGTACTTC | CASSRDGGETQYF | TRBV7-9 | 13 | few | . | TRBJ2-5
TGTGCCAGCAGCCAAGTAATGAGCTCCTACAATGAGCAGTTCTTC | CASSQVMSSYNEQFF | TRBV4-2 | 15 | few | . | TRBJ2-1
TGTGCCAGCAGGGCGCAAACTCTGGGGGATGAAGCTTTCTTT | CASRAQTLGDEAFF | TRBV2 | 14 | once | . | TRBJ1-1
TGTGCCAGCAGTCATGACTTGGAAGGTGAGCAGTTCTTC | CASSHDLEGEQFF | TRBV6-5 | 13 | . | . | TRBJ2-1
TGTGCCAGCACCTCAGACAGGTTTAGCACAGATACGCAGTATTTT | CASTSDRFSTDTQYF | TRBV6-1 | 15 | few | . | TRBJ2-3
TGCGCCAGCAGCCAAGTATTAGCGGGGGCTGCGGATGAGCAGTTCTTC | CASSQVLAGAADEQFF | TRBV4-1 | 16 | few | TRBD2 | TRBJ2-1
TGCGCCAGCAGCCAAGTCCAAACGGGGGGCAAAAACATTCAGTACTTC | CASSQVQTGGKNIQYF | TRBV4-1 | 16 | . | TRBD2 | TRBJ2-4
TGTGCCTGGAGTGTAGGGGGGGATACGCAGTATTTT | CAWSVGGDTQYF | TRBV30 | 12 | . | . | TRBJ2-3
TGCAGAGGCGGAGGCGGGGGGGACGAGCAGTTCTTC | CRGGGGGDEQFF | TRBV20-1 | 12 | . | TRBD2 | TRBJ2-1
TGTGCCAGCTCACCACCGAATGGACAGGGGGGGAATTCACCCCTCCACTTT | CASSPPNGQGGNSPLHF | TRBV18 | 17 | . | TRBD1 | TRBJ1-6
TGCGCCAGCAGCTTGGGGGACAGGGCCGGGGATACGCAGTATTTT | CASSLGDRAGDTQYF | TRBV5-1 | 15 | . | TRBD1 | TRBJ2-3
TGTGCTAGTGGTCGGCTTCAGGGGGGAAATCAGCCCCAGCATTTT | CASGRLQGGNQPQHF | TRBV12-5 | 15 | . | TRBD1 | TRBJ1-5
TGTGCCAGCAAACTCCCGGGACAGGGAACCTACGAGCAGTACTTC | CASKLPGQGTYEQYF | TRBV6-6 | 15 | few | TRBD1 | TRBJ2-7
TGTGCCACCAGTGATGGGAAGGGGGAGACCCAGTACTTC | CATSDGKGETQYF | TRBV24-1 | 13 | few | . | TRBJ2-5
TGTGCCAGCAGTTGGGCGGGGAGCAGCAATGAGCAGTTCTTC | CASSWAGSSNEQFF | TRBV6-2/TRBV6-3 | 14 | . | . | TRBJ2-1
TGTGCCAGCAGTTACGGACTAGCGAACTACAATGAGCAGTTCTTC | CASSYGLANYNEQFF | TRBV6-6 | 15 | . | TRBD2 | TRBJ2-1
TGTGCCAGCAGCTCGAACTATGGGAGAGCTTTCTTT | CASSSNYGRAFF | TRBV5-6 | 12 | few | . | TRBJ1-1